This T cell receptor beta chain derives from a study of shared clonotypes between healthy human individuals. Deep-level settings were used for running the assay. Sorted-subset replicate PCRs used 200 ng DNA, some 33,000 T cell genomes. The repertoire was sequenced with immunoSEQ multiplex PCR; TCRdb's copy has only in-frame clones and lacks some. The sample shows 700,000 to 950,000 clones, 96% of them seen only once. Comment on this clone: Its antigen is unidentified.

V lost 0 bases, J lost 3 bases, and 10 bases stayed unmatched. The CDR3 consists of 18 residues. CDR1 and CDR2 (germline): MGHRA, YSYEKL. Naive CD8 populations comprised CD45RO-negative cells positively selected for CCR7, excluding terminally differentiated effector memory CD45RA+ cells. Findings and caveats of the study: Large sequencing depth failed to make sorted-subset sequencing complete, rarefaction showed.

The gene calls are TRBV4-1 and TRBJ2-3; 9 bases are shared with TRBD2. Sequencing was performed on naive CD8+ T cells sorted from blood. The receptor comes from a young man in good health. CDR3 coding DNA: TGCGCCAGCAGCCAAGACCCCGGGACTAGCCTTGGGACAGATACGCAGTATTTT. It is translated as CASSQDPGTSLGTDTQYF.